These 9 T cell receptor beta chains share one sample of origin, sequenced in a study of CD8 T cells in Susac syndrome. An input of about 0.5 to 1 ug of RNA was subjected to reverse transcription using random hexamers. TCRdb reprocessed the immunoSEQ multiplex PCR reads via MiXCR and lists one record per CDR3 protein. The data contain 130,000 to 150,000 distinct CDR3 sequences, approximately 93% of them singletons. The sequenced material came from CD8+ T cells from PBMCs. The receptors originated from a human donor in good health.

V gene TRBV24-1 combines with J gene TRBJ2-3, with 15 positions matching TRBD2. Trimming at V came to 7 bases and at J to 0 bases, leaving 4 bases not matched to a gene. Germline V CDR1 and CDR2: KGHDR, SFDVKD. The CDR3 has 17 amino acids. CDR3 sequence (DNA): TGTGCCACCAGCGGACTAGCGGGAGGGACTAGCACAGATACGCAGTATTTT. This encodes CATSGLAGGTSTDTQYF.

This chain links TRBV7-6 with TRBJ2-7, with 10 positions matching TRBD1. V dropped 5 bases and J dropped 3; count of bases not matched to a gene: 7. The CDR3 extends over 15 amino acids. Per germline, CDR1 SGHVS and CDR2 FNYEAQ. As DNA, the CDR3 is TGTGCCAGCAGCGCGACGGACAGGGGGGGCTACGAGCAGTACTTC. It encodes CASSATDRGGYEQYF.

The chain is built from TRBV29-1 and TRBJ2-1; a weak D match, TRBD2 (5 bases). The germline gives CDR1 SQVTM, CDR2 ANQGSEA. The V end was cut by 0 bases, the J end by 9 bases, with 9 bases between. The CDR3 covers 12 residues. For the CDR3, the DNA is TGCAGCGTTGAAGAAATCGGGGTTGAGCAGTTCTTC. Translating it yields CSVEEIGVEQFF.

The chain uses TRBV24-1 and TRBJ2-3; D is unclear. The germline gives CDR1 KGHDR, CDR2 SFDVKD. Trimming took off 9 bases at V and 5 bases at J, with 8 bases between the two ends. CDR3 length: 11 amino acids. The CDR3, as DNA: TGTGCCACCCGATATGGAGATACGCAGTATTTT. Translating it yields CATRYGDTQYF.

The rearrangement joins TRBV27 to TRBJ1-1; D perhaps matches TRBD1 (5 bases). This CDR3 contains 13 residues. V lost 3 bases and J 6 bases, leaving 11 bases between the germline ends. Per the germline V gene, CDR1 is MNHEY and CDR2 is SMNVEV (reference sequence). The CDR3: CASSLLGGAEAFF. For the CDR3, the DNA is TGTGCCAGCAGTTTGCTAGGAGGGGCTGAAGCTTTCTTT.

The gene calls are TRBV3-1 and TRBJ1-2; D gene ambiguous. V lost 1 base to trimming and J lost 4 bases, with 10 bases between them. From germline, CDR1 is LGHDT and CDR2 YNNKEL (reference sequence). The CDR3 is 14 residues long. CDR3 DNA sequence: TGTGCCAGCAGCCAAGTTGACGAGCTCTATGGCTACACCTTC. Encoded protein: CASSQVDELYGYTF.

The chain uses TRBV29-1 and TRBJ2-3; TRBD1 is a possible D gene (5 bases). Trimming removed 1 base at V and 5 bases at J, with 16 bases between. The length of the CDR3 is 15 residues. CDR1 is SQVTM and CDR2 is ANQGSEA in the germline V gene. CDR3 nucleotide sequence: TGCAGCGTTGAAGCGACAGCGAACCCCTTAGATACGCAGTATTTT. Translating it yields CSVEATANPLDTQYF.

This rearrangement joins TRBV13 to TRBJ2-2; 7 nucleotides align to TRBD2. The J segment lost 5 bases and the V segment lost 4 bases, leaving 10 bases of the junction unmatched. This CDR3 region has 16 residues. Germline assignment: CDR1 PRHDT and CDR2 FYEKMQ (reference sequence). DNA for the CDR3: TGTGCCAGCAGCTCCTTCCTAGCGGAGGGTACCGGGGAGCTGTTTTTT. This sequence encodes CASSSFLAEGTGELFF.

This chain connects TRBV19 to TRBJ2-7, with D possibly matching TRBD2 (6 bases). Deletions cut 3 bases from V and 2 bases from J, with 17 bases between. The CDR3 loop spans 16 amino acids. Germline V gives CDR1 LNHDA, CDR2 SQIVND (reference sequence). CDR3 DNA sequence: TGTGCCAGTAGTATCGGTGTCGTGGACTATCCCTACGAGCAGTACTTC. It codes for CASSIGVVDYPYEQYF.